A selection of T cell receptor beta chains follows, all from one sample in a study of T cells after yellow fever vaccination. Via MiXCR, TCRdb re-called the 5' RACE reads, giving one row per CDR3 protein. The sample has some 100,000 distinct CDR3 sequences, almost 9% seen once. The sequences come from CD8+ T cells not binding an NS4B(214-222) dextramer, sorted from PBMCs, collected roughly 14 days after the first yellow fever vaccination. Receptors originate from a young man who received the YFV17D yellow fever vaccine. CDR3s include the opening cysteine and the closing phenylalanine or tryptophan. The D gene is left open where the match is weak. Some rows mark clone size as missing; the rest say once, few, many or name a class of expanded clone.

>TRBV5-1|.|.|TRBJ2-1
CASSLPEGQIHNEQFF
TGCGCCAGCAGCCTTCCCGAGGGTCAAATACACAATGAGCAGTTCTTC
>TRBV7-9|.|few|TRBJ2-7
CASSYRDNNYEQYF
TGTGCCAGCAGCTACCGGGACAATAACTACGAGCAGTACTTC
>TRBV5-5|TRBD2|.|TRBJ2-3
CASSLEAGGWTDTQYF
TGTGCCAGCAGCTTGGAAGCGGGGGGCTGGACTGATACGCAGTATTTT
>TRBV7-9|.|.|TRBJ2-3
CAFGEETDTQYF
TGTGCCTTCGGCGAGGAGACAGATACGCAGTATTTT
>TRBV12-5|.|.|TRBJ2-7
CASGIYEQYF
TGTGCTAGTGGGATTTACGAGCAGTACTTC
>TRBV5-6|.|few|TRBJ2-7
CASSPGVGGYEQYF
TGTGCCAGCAGTCCTGGAGTCGGAGGCTACGAGCAGTACTTC
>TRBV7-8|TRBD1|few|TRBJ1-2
CASSLTGSGYTF
TGTGCCAGCAGCTTGACAGGGAGTGGCTACACCTTC
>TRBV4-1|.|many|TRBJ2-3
CASSHPGQISTDTQYF
TGCGCCAGCAGCCACCCGGGCCAGATTAGCACAGATACGCAGTATTTT
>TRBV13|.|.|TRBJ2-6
CASSLILDRSGSGANVLTF
TGTGCCAGCAGCTTAATATTAGACAGGTCCGGATCTGGGGCCAACGTCCTGACTTTC
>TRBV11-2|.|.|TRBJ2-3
CASSADGSSTDTQYF
TGTGCCAGCAGCGCGGATGGTTCTAGCACAGATACGCAGTATTTT
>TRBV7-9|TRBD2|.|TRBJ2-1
CASSLGLAGITYNEQFF
TGTGCCAGCAGCTTAGGGCTAGCGGGTATAACCTACAATGAGCAGTTCTTC
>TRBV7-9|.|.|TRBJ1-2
CASSLEGPFYGYTF
TGTGCCAGCAGCTTGGAGGGACCGTTCTATGGCTACACCTTC
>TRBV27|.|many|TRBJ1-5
CASSLGVPEPQHF
TGTGCCAGCAGTTTAGGTGTTCCAGAGCCCCAGCATTTT
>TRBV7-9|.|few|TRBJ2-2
CASSFGDGDTGELFF
TGTGCCAGCAGCTTTGGGGACGGAGATACCGGGGAGCTGTTTTTT
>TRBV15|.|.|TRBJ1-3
CATSGTAGENTIYF
TGTGCCACCAGCGGTACGGCCGGGGAAAACACCATATATTTT
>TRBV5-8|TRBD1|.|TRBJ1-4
CASTGRDREKLFF
TGTGCCAGCACCGGAAGGGACAGGGAAAAACTGTTTTTT
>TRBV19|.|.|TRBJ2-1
CASGGTEQFF
TGTGCCAGTGGGGGTACTGAGCAGTTCTTC
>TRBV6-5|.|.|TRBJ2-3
CASLRSTDTQYF
TGTGCCAGCCTGAGGAGCACAGATACGCAGTATTTT
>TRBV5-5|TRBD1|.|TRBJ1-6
CASSFGDRGNSPLHF
TGTGCCAGCAGCTTTGGGGACAGGGGAAATTCACCCCTCCACTTT
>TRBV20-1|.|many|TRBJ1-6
CSAIGGNNSPLHF
TGCAGTGCTATTGGGGGCAACAATTCACCCCTCCACTTT
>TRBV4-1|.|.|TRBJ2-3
CASSQVSEGTDTQYF
TGCGCCAGCAGCCAAGTTAGCGAGGGCACAGATACGCAGTATTTT
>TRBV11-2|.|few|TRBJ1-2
CASSLAPAGYGYTF
TGTGCCAGCAGCTTAGCACCGGCGGGCTATGGCTACACCTTC
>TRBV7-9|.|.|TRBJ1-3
CASSPGPRVSSGNTIYF
TGTGCCAGCAGCCCGGGACCCAGGGTCTCCTCTGGAAACACCATATATTTT
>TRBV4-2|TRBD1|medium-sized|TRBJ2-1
CASSQDVGTGGHEQFF
TGTGCCAGCAGCCAAGATGTAGGGACAGGGGGGCATGAGCAGTTCTTC